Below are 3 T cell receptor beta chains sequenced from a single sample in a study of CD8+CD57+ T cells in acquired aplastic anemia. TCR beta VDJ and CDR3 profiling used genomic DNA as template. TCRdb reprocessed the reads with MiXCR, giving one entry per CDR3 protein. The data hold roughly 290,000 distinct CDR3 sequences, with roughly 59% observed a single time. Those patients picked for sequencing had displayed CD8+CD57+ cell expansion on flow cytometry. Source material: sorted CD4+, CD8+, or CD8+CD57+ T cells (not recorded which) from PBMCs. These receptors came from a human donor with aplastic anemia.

CDR3 DNA: TGTGCCAGCAGTTACTCGACCCGGGTCCTGGAGACCCAGTACTTC. This codes for CASSYSTRVLETQYF. The chain employs TRBV25-1 and TRBJ2-5; D gene ambiguous. Trimming left V 5 bases short and J 5 bases short, with 18 bases between. Germline CDR1 and CDR2: MGHDK and SYGVNS. The length of the CDR3 is 15 residues.

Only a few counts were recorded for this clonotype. The CDR3 loop reads CASSDPNTEAFF. The CDR3 DNA follows: TGTGCCAGCAGCGACCCGAACACTGAAGCTTTCTTT. This sequence joins TRBV6-5 and TRBJ1-1; D is ambiguous. V lost 6 bases, J lost 1 base, and 6 bases lay in between. Germline V lookup: CDR1 MNHEY, CDR2 SVGAGI. This CDR3 spans 12 amino acids.

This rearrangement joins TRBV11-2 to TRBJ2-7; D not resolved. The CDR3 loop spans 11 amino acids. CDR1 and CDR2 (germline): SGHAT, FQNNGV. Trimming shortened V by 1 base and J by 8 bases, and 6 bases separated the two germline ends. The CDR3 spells CASSLAFKQYF. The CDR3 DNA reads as TGTGCCAGCAGCTTAGCCTTTAAGCAGTACTTC.